This TCR beta chain was documented in a study of cytomegalovirus exposure and HLA in healthy donors (dated by TCRdb to 2017 to 2019). Looking at the study overall: In an earlier analysis of some 550 of the donors, about 270 Gb of sequence data and just under 120 million unique TCR beta sequences from 180 million or so T cells were reported. Donor age, sex, ethnicity and CMV serostatus were compiled together with the repertoire data. Typing coverage differed by locus: A, B, C, DRB1 and DQB1 were typed in roughly 629-630 donors, DQA1 in about 560, DPA1 in around 600, and DPB1 in around 490. To predict cytomegalovirus infection status, the study brought together high-throughput TCR immunosequencing, statistical association of individual TCRs with disease status, and machine learning. Of the 300 to 500 genotyped donors, 75% to 85% were placed in the genetic ancestry cluster associated with self-reported Caucasian donors. In a later analysis, previously published TCR beta repertoires from 666 donors were re-analyzed and high-resolution HLA genotyping was added so that TCR occurrence patterns could be studied. Besides the first cohort of around 700 subjects, a separate validation cohort made up of 120 different subjects was used. In the later analysis, no new phenotypic data were used to find candidate immune exposures; instead, reliance was placed on TCR beta sequences and their occurrence across donors. Class I and class II HLA loci were covered by the typing at four-digit resolution. The aim of the study was to test whether cataloging public T cell receptors could identify signatures of past pathogen exposure. A handful of DR-DQ haplotypes were handled as single units for association and clustering because linkage in the cohort was strong. Among around 400 genotyped donors of the cohort, an average of about 220,000 unique TCR beta nucleotide sequences was sequenced per donor, of which about 19% were non-productive. Roughly 320 gigabases of sequencing data and around 90 million unique TCR sequences made up an early release that covered 640 HLA-typed donors. In an earlier analysis of roughly 600 of the donors, high-throughput TCR beta sequencing was used to judge whether each TCR beta V gene segment behaved as functional or pseudogenic. In a later genetic analysis, genome-wide SNP genotypes for about three fifths of the 666 donors were used, and that subset was treated as a discovery cohort. Every repertoire in the discovery cohort had been generated on one and the same sequencing platform. The T cell repertoires of several hundred subjects were profiled by immunosequencing and related to cytomegalovirus serostatus.

Libraries were prepared through the immunoSEQ multiplex PCR assay. For the multiplex PCR, a mixture combining 60 forward primers for TCR Vbeta segments and 13 reverse primers for TCR Jbeta segments was used. A multiplex PCR assay on genomic DNA amplified the CDR3 region of rearranged TCR beta genes. Amplified TCR beta libraries were sequenced as 87-base-pair reads on the Illumina HiSeq System. On the authors' methods: In a later analysis, approximately 74 million unique TCR beta chains were counted across the roughly 610 repertoires, and roughly 10 million of these chains were shared by at least two donors. Raw reads were error-corrected and collapsed into unique sequences with a nearest-neighbor algorithm that merged closely related sequences to remove PCR and sequencing errors. To assign V, D and J gene segments, CDR3 sequences were aligned to IMGT reference sequences. For a sequence to be retained, a match of at least six nucleotides to both a V gene segment and a J gene segment was required. Rearrangements were classified as productive when the CDR3 lacked stop codons and remained in frame with V and J, and all other rearrangements were classified as non-productive. Following IMGT convention, CDR3 was defined as the stretch from the second conserved V-encoded cysteine to the conserved J-encoded phenylalanine. Sequences without an unambiguous match to a single V gene segment were excluded from the earlier analysis of a few hundred of the donors. In an earlier analysis of 450 to 750 of the donors, a V segment was called functional when productive rearrangements were above 56.7%, and segregating when the standard deviation between donors exceeded 5%. To diagnose cytomegalovirus status from the catalog of TCR beta chain sequences, a statistical classification framework was built. A later analysis assigned V and J genes by comparing TCR nucleotide sequences with IMGT/GENE-DB human TR gene sequences. The TCRdist pipeline was used in a later analysis to assign CDR3 sequences and most-parsimonious VDJ recombination scenarios. In a later analysis, each TCR beta chain was defined by its CDR3 amino acid sequence together with its V-gene family, and reads without a unique V-gene family were excluded. As a way to deal with suspected cross-contamination and a sequencing artifact, a later analysis dropped hundreds of nucleotide sequences that were highly shared and had low generation probability. In a later analysis, a clonal expansion index for each public chain was calculated from normalized within-repertoire ranks of inferred template counts. Generation probabilities in a later analysis came from a VDJ recombination model fitted to out-of-frame rearrangements, and those results were checked against IGoR. In a later analysis, TCR-TCR, TCR-HLA and TCR-CMV co-occurrence was scored with hypergeometric tests, and a repertoire-size bias correction was applied to TCR pairs. False discovery rates were estimated in a later analysis by permuting HLA or CMV assignments 20 times. In a later analysis, co-occurring TCRs were grouped using DBSCAN, with TCRdist sequence similarity added in when clustering inside HLA-allele-positive subsets. Repertoires with fewer than 30,000 or more than 120,000 public chains were left out of co-occurrence clustering, as were five repertoires with anomalous nucleotide sharing. TCRdb carries this immuneACCESS record with in-frame sequences only. Its versions omit some clonotypes, under half of them owing to an unresolved V gene in the studies checked, with the rest unexplained. From that table come the V and J calls and clone size; the DNA was used to work out D and trimming. The sample profile shows 100,000 to 150,000 clones; roughly 84% of them were found once. Roughly 3% of the sample is in the top ten clones.

To note about this clone: It has no known antigen specificity. No per-base quality is available; no much larger clone lies one base away. The same CDR3 is also encoded by other DNA sequences in this sample.

The cohort consisted of more than 650 healthy bone marrow donors. Cohort members were all nominally healthy when sampled, although unrecorded immune exposures were likely present. The donor was CMV seropositive and was included in the group of some 290 seropositive cohort members. A peripheral blood sample was collected from each donor, and TCR beta sequencing was performed on peripheral blood mononuclear cells. Genomic DNA was extracted from the blood cell samples with the Qiagen DNeasy Blood Extraction Kit. What the authors observed across the whole study: Seventeen rarely observed V segments, including chromosome 9 orphons, were excluded from the earlier analysis of some 590 of the donors because counts were too low. In an earlier analysis of 587 of the donors, most TCR beta V segments appeared in productive rearrangements about 87% or about 30% of the time, broadly matching IMGT annotations. In both the original and validation cohorts, the classifier was reported to diagnose cytomegalovirus status with high specificity and sensitivity. Some IMGT-functional V segments, including TRBV6-2 and TRBV6-3, could not be distinguished by the 87-base-pair reads and were therefore excluded. In a later analysis, TCR association rates were found to vary across HLA loci, with the most associated TCRs seen for DRB1 alleles and the fewest for HLA-C alleles. Because some donors lacked HLA typing at each locus, the association tests relied only on the typed subset. According to the authors, the approach could potentially be generalized to other disease states and immunological phenotypes. This cohort had only TCR beta chains sequenced, and the lack of alpha or paired-chain data limited which features could be detected. A further reported finding was that TCR beta sequences accurately predicted the HLA-A and HLA-B alleles for most subjects in the first cohort. Assigning TCR associations to individual alleles was difficult when HLA alleles, especially DR and DQ, strongly co-occurred. In a later analysis, about 17,000 TCR beta sequences were associated with specific HLA alleles at a false discovery rate of 0.05. A later genetic analysis reported fewer N-insertions in productive TCRs among donors in an Asian-associated ancestry cluster than the approximately 670-donor mean. CMV serostatus was the only immune exposure information available for the cohort. Presence/absence analyses assumed roughly uniform sequencing depth across donors, an assumption that may not hold. Most TCR sequences were seen in very few donors, while some public TCRs were found in many individuals. The study listed approximately 150 TCR beta chains as associated with cytomegalovirus. A later analysis found that most CMV-associated TCR beta chains appeared HLA-restricted, with HLA associations seemingly driven largely by CMV exposure. Several of the top co-occurrence clusters appeared to be linked to parvovirus B19, influenza, CMV and Epstein-Barr virus, according to a later analysis. Linkage disequilibrium might explain the correlated functional status among segregating V segments, but an unknown experimental factor could not be excluded. In a later analysis, HLA-associated TCR beta chains showed more clonal expansion and lower generation probabilities than non-associated chains that were equally common. V-gene and J-gene trimming of TCR beta chains was associated with a missense DCLRE1C variant in a later genetic analysis, and the association was replicated in an independent cohort. The sequencing pipeline was judged likely to have produced a cluster of highly shared sequence variants as a technical artifact. Three of the identified cytomegalovirus-associated TCR beta chains were confirmed in vitro to be specific for cytomegalovirus antigens.

From the cysteine up to the phenylalanine, the CDR3 has a length of 15 residues. Only the CDR3 portion is preserved as DNA: 45 bases, with reading frame beginning at the first base. The germline V gene sets CDR1 to SNHLY and CDR2 to FYNNEI. V is pared back by 3 bases and J by 0 bases, with 9 bases lying between the germline termini. What was sequenced was PBMCs. This chain joins TRBV2 to TRBJ2-1, with TRBD1 perhaps the D gene, on 7 matching bases. The TCR was taken from a young woman in good health and CMV-seropositive. In nucleotide form, the sequence is TGTGCCAGCAGTGAGCAGGGGGGCTCCTACAATGAGCAGTTCTTC. This sequence encodes CASSEQGGSYNEQFF.